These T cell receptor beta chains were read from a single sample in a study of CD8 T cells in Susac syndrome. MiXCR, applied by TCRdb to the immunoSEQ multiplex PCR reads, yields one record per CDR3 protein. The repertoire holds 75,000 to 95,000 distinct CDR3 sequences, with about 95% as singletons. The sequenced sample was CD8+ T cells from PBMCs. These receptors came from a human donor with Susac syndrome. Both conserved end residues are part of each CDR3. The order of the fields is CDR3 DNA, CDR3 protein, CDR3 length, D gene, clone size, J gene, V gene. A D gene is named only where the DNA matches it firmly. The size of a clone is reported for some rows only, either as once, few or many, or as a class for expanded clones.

DNA: TGTGCCAGCAGTTCCGGAGGACAGCCCCAGCATTTT
CDR3: CASSSGGQPQHF
length: 12
D: .
size: .
J: TRBJ1-5
V: TRBV6-5

DNA: TGCAGCGTTGAAGACCGGGACACTTCCTACGAGCAGTACTTC
CDR3: CSVEDRDTSYEQYF
length: 14
D: .
size: .
J: TRBJ2-7
V: TRBV29-1

DNA: TGTGCCAGCTCACCACCCCGGCTAGCGGGATCGACGGATGAGCAGTTCTTC
CDR3: CASSPPRLAGSTDEQFF
length: 17
D: TRBD2
size: .
J: TRBJ2-1
V: TRBV18

DNA: TGTGCCAGCAGCTTCCCTCTTAGCGGGAGGGCCACTCGCACAGATACGCAGTATTTT
CDR3: CASSFPLSGRATRTDTQYF
length: 19
D: TRBD2
size: once
J: TRBJ2-3
V: TRBV7-9

DNA: TGTGCCAGCAGCAGCGGGACGATCGGCGAGCAGTACTTC
CDR3: CASSSGTIGEQYF
length: 13
D: TRBD2
size: .
J: TRBJ2-7
V: TRBV7-9

DNA: TGTGCCAGCAGCCAAGCCCCCGGGGGAGGCTACGAGCAGTACTTC
CDR3: CASSQAPGGGYEQYF
length: 15
D: .
size: .
J: TRBJ2-7
V: TRBV4-2

DNA: TGTGCCAGCAGTGTAGACCCGGGAGAGACCCAGTACTTC
CDR3: CASSVDPGETQYF
length: 13
D: .
size: .
J: TRBJ2-5
V: TRBV2

DNA: TGCGCCAGCAGCTTGGCGGACAGGGGGAGGAACAATGAGCAGTTCTTC
CDR3: CASSLADRGRNNEQFF
length: 16
D: TRBD1
size: .
J: TRBJ2-1
V: TRBV5-1

DNA: TGCGCCAGCAGCCAAGCTACAGCGGGAGGATTGAATGAGCAGTTCTTC
CDR3: CASSQATAGGLNEQFF
length: 16
D: TRBD2
size: .
J: TRBJ2-1
V: TRBV4-3

DNA: TGTGCCAGCAGTTGGGACAGGGGGCAAAGCTACACCTTC
CDR3: CASSWDRGQSYTF
length: 13
D: TRBD1
size: .
J: TRBJ1-2
V: TRBV6-5

DNA: TGTGCCAGCACGACAGGGAACACTGAAGCTTTCTTT
CDR3: CASTTGNTEAFF
length: 12
D: .
size: .
J: TRBJ1-1
V: TRBV13

DNA: TGCGCCAGCAGCCCATCAGGGACCACGTATGGCTACACCTTC
CDR3: CASSPSGTTYGYTF
length: 14
D: .
size: .
J: TRBJ1-2
V: TRBV4-3

DNA: TGTGCCAGCAGCTCAGGGGGCAATGAGCAGTTCTTC
CDR3: CASSSGGNEQFF
length: 12
D: TRBD1
size: .
J: TRBJ2-1
V: TRBV14

DNA: TGTGCCAGTAGTATAGCCAGTTGGAATGAGCAGTTCTTC
CDR3: CASSIASWNEQFF
length: 13
D: .
size: .
J: TRBJ2-1
V: TRBV19

DNA: TGTGCCACCAGCAAAGACCACCCGGACAGGGAAAAGCAGTACTTC
CDR3: CATSKDHPDREKQYF
length: 15
D: TRBD1
size: .
J: TRBJ2-7
V: TRBV15

DNA: TGTGCCAGCAGCTTAATAGCGGGAGTGAGCACAGATACGCAGTATTTT
CDR3: CASSLIAGVSTDTQYF
length: 16
D: TRBD2
size: .
J: TRBJ2-3
V: TRBV7-2

DNA: TGTGCCAGCAGTTGGAGACAGGGCGAGACCGGGGAGCTGTTTTTT
CDR3: CASSWRQGETGELFF
length: 15
D: TRBD1
size: once
J: TRBJ2-2
V: TRBV6-5

DNA: TGTGCCAGCAGCGTAGGTCAGGGGGTGACTAGCGGGGCGTGGAATGAGCAGTTCTTC
CDR3: CASSVGQGVTSGAWNEQFF
length: 19
D: TRBD2
size: once
J: TRBJ2-1
V: TRBV9

DNA: TGCAGTGCTAGAGTGCCTAGCGGGCGGGAAGGTGAGCAGTTCTTC
CDR3: CSARVPSGREGEQFF
length: 15
D: TRBD2
size: .
J: TRBJ2-1
V: TRBV20-1

DNA: TGTGCCAGCAGCAAGGGGGCAGTGGACAATGAGCAGTTCTTC
CDR3: CASSKGAVDNEQFF
length: 14
D: TRBD1
size: once
J: TRBJ2-1
V: TRBV12-3/TRBV12-4

DNA: TGTGCCAGCAGCCCGGGGACTAGCGGGAGCGAGCAGTACTTC
CDR3: CASSPGTSGSEQYF
length: 14
D: TRBD2
size: .
J: TRBJ2-7
V: TRBV7-2

DNA: TGTGCCAGTAGTATCGTCGGGAGTTCCGGGGAGCTGTTTTTT
CDR3: CASSIVGSSGELFF
length: 14
D: .
size: .
J: TRBJ2-2
V: TRBV19

DNA: TGTGCCAGCAGTTTAGGGGTCCTCTATGGCTACACCTTC
CDR3: CASSLGVLYGYTF
length: 13
D: .
size: .
J: TRBJ1-2
V: TRBV12-3/TRBV12-4

DNA: TGCAGTGCTCTAGTTATTAGCTCCTACAATGAGCAGTTCTTC
CDR3: CSALVISSYNEQFF
length: 14
D: .
size: .
J: TRBJ2-1
V: TRBV20-1

DNA: TGTGCCAGCAGCGTAGAAGGCGGCAGGGGTGGAGAGCAGTACTTC
CDR3: CASSVEGGRGGEQYF
length: 15
D: .
size: .
J: TRBJ2-7
V: TRBV9

DNA: TGCAGCGTTGATTACGGGAGTGACGAGCAGTACTTC
CDR3: CSVDYGSDEQYF
length: 12
D: .
size: .
J: TRBJ2-7
V: TRBV29-1

DNA: TGCGCCAGCAGCTTCAGCAGCGGAACCCAAGAGACCCAGTACTTC
CDR3: CASSFSSGTQETQYF
length: 15
D: .
size: .
J: TRBJ2-5
V: TRBV5-1

DNA: TGTGCCTGGAGTCTCAGATGGGGGGAGAACACTGAAGCTTTCTTT
CDR3: CAWSLRWGENTEAFF
length: 15
D: .
size: .
J: TRBJ1-1
V: TRBV30

DNA: TGTGCCTGCCCTGGGGTAATGTACAATGAGCAGTTCTTC
CDR3: CACPGVMYNEQFF
length: 13
D: .
size: .
J: TRBJ2-1
V: TRBV30

DNA: TGTGCCAGCAGCTTACAGCCGTTACTAAACACCGGGGAGCTGTTTTTT
CDR3: CASSLQPLLNTGELFF
length: 16
D: .
size: .
J: TRBJ2-2
V: TRBV7-2

DNA: TGTGCCAGCAGCCCCATACAGCAGGGGTTGAACACTGAAGCTTTCTTT
CDR3: CASSPIQQGLNTEAFF
length: 16
D: .
size: once
J: TRBJ1-1
V: TRBV3-1

DNA: TGTGCCAGCGGTGGGGGCGCGTCGGAGACCCAGTACTTC
CDR3: CASGGGASETQYF
length: 13
D: .
size: .
J: TRBJ2-5
V: TRBV7-9

DNA: TGTGCCAGCAGCGAGAATATCGGCTCCTACGAGCAGTACTTC
CDR3: CASSENIGSYEQYF
length: 14
D: .
size: .
J: TRBJ2-7
V: TRBV27

DNA: TGCAGCGTTGAAGTGACAGGGGCCTACAATGAGCAGTTCTTC
CDR3: CSVEVTGAYNEQFF
length: 14
D: TRBD1
size: .
J: TRBJ2-1
V: TRBV29-1

DNA: TGTGCCAGCAGCTTCGGGGTTCAGACCCAGTACTTC
CDR3: CASSFGVQTQYF
length: 12
D: .
size: .
J: TRBJ2-5
V: TRBV7-9

DNA: TGTGCCAGCAGCTTAGGCTCGGGGCGAGTTACCACAGATACGCAGTATTTT
CDR3: CASSLGSGRVTTDTQYF
length: 17
D: .
size: .
J: TRBJ2-3
V: TRBV7-6

DNA: TGTGCCAGCAGCCCGAGCGGGAGTGGAGAGACCCAGTACTTC
CDR3: CASSPSGSGETQYF
length: 14
D: TRBD2
size: .
J: TRBJ2-5
V: TRBV7-3

DNA: TGTGCCACCAGTGACAGCTATGGCTACACCTTC
CDR3: CATSDSYGYTF
length: 11
D: .
size: .
J: TRBJ1-2
V: TRBV24-1